This T cell receptor (beta chain) comes out of a study of T cell responses to AZD1222 COVID-19 vaccine. Libraries were prepared by immunoSEQ multiplex PCR; TCRdb keeps only in-frame clonotypes and omits some of them. The repertoire holds about 78,000 clones, with 75% to 90% as singletons. To note about this clone: Its target is not known.

Study results and limitations: Reportedly, close to half of spike-specific TCRs are directed against unmutated variant regions.

V was trimmed by 1 base and J by 3 bases, leaving 10 bases between them. CDR3 length: 14 residues. Germline V lookup: CDR1 SGHAT, CDR2 FQNNGV. This receptor was identified in an adult who received the AZD1222 COVID-19 vaccine. V gene TRBV11-2 combines with J gene TRBJ2-7; possible D gene TRBD1, 6 bases. The sample in question was peripheral blood, obtained 28 days after the second AZD1222 dose. The CDR3 loop reads CASSLGGPGYEQYF. The CDR3 nucleotides read TGTGCCAGCAGCTTAGGGGGGCCCGGCTACGAGCAGTACTTC.